The rows below give T cell receptor beta chains drawn from one sample of a study of post-analysis software for immune sequencing data. MiXCR, run by TCRdb on the PCR reads, gives a single entry per CDR3 protein. This sample has about 620,000 distinct CDR3 sequences, with 44% found just once. The material sequenced was blood. The receptors were gathered from a girl aged 10 to 17 with multiple sclerosis. CDR3s include the opening cysteine and the closing phenylalanine or tryptophan.

CASSQDTSGRSPYQETQYF	TRBV4-3	TRBJ2-5
CASNNRGRRYEQYF	TRBV27	TRBJ2-7
CSARGLEHYNEQFF	TRBV20-1	TRBJ2-1
CASSEALGTRGEAFF	TRBV6-1	TRBJ1-1
CSVGPGGQETQYF	TRBV29-1	TRBJ2-5
CASSRAGGPWYETQYF	TRBV7-2	NA
CASSPFGTGEFYGYTF	TRBV4-1	TRBJ1-2
CSARDAGGAGQYF	TRBV20-1	TRBJ2-5
CASSSTSVYSCEQYF	TRBV7-9	TRBJ2-7
CASSLGPGDTEAFF	TRBV7-9	TRBJ1-1
CASSFRRGGYGYTF	TRBV7-2	TRBJ1-2